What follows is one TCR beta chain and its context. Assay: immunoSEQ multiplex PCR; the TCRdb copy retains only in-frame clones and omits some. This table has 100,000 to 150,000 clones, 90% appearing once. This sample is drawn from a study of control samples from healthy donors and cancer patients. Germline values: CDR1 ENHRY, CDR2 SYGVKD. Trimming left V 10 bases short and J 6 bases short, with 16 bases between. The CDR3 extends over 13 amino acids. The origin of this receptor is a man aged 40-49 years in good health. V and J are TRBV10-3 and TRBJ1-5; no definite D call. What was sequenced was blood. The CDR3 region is CATHGGGFQPQHF. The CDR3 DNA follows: TGTGCCACCCATGGAGGAGGATTTCAGCCCCAGCATTTT.